The clone carrying this TCR beta chain has at least ten counts. Its antigen is unknown. After removal of 3 bases from V and 2 bases from J, the junction contained 6 bases not matched to a gene. CDR1 is SQVTM, CDR2 ANQGSEA, per germline. CDR3 length: 16 residues. The template was RNA from unsorted bulk tissue. This entry belongs to a study of tumor and adjacent non-tumor tissue in lung cancer. Three rounds of nested PCR, following a modified ARM-PCR protocol, produced the TCRbeta library. TCRdb passed the multiplex PCR reads through MiXCR, listing each CDR3 protein once. The sample records over 110,000 distinct CDR3 sequences, around 66% being singletons. Study-wide findings and caveats: Tumor repertoires had a smaller top 100 clone share than normal lung.

This TCR came from a man aged 55 to 70 with small cell lung cancer. The specimen sequenced was lung tumor tissue. The chain uses TRBV29-1 and TRBJ2-3; 12 bases match TRBD2. The CDR3 coding sequence is TGCAGCGTTGATAGCACTAGCGGGGGGCTCACAGATACGCAGTATTTT. It codes for CSVDSTSGGLTDTQYF.